This TCR beta chain derives from a study of cytomegalovirus exposure and HLA in healthy donors. In the study overall: From 150 million to 200 million T cells, an earlier analysis saw roughly 110 million unique TCR beta sequences.

Trimming at V came to 9 bases and at J to 3 bases, leaving 14 bases not matched to a gene. CDR3 size: 15 residues. Germline V lookup: CDR1 MNHNS, CDR2 SASEGT. On this clone itself: Its target is unknown.

Broader study findings: A missense DCLRE1C variant was associated with V- and J-gene trimming of TCR beta chains in a later analysis, and an independent cohort replicated the association. A later analysis, which compared TCR beta chains of equal frequency, found the HLA-associated ones more clonally expanded. A later analysis found that most CMV-associated TCR beta chains appeared HLA-restricted.

Use of 60 Vbeta and 13 Jbeta primers characterized the PCR. Using immunoSEQ multiplex PCR, the repertoire was profiled, and TCRdb retains in-frame clones only, with some absent. The sample lists roughly 130,000 clones, around three quarters occurring once. The source of this sequence is a man aged 40-55 years in good health and CMV-seronegative. V usage is TRBV6-1 and J usage is TRBJ2-7; TRBD1 agrees at 7 bases. Sequencing was done on a sample of PBMCs. The CDR3 DNA follows: TGTGCCAGTACTGAGGCCGGGACAGCGAACTACGAGCAGTACTTC. The encoded protein is CASTEAGTANYEQYF.